What follows are 19 T cell receptor beta chains derived from one specimen sequenced in a study of blood T cells in healthy people across ages. It was with a sample-barcoded 5' primer and a J-beta primer mix that a second PCR of about 6 to 12 cycles was run. TCRdb reprocessed the 5' RACE reads via MiXCR and lists one record per CDR3 protein. The sample carries 750,000 or so distinct CDR3 sequences, around 25% recorded once. This same sample was also taken into another study, of T cells of mothers and their children.

The sample was blood. These receptors all come from a boy aged 5-17 years in good health.

The V call is TRBV5-1, the J call TRBJ2-2, with 12 bases aligning to TRBD1. V lost 4 bases and J lost 7; bases outside the gene matches: 8. The CDR3 runs 16 residues. CDR1 SGHRS and CDR2 YFSETQ come from the germline V gene. Here the CDR3 reads CASSPEGQGAFGELFF. The CDR3 DNA reads TGCGCCAGCAGCCCCGAGGGACAGGGGGCCTTCGGGGAGCTGTTTTTT.

This sequence joins TRBV20-1 and TRBJ1-6; no reliable D call. The CDR3 consists of 17 residues. CDR1 is DFQATT, CDR2 SNEGSKA, per germline (reference sequence). V dropped 1 base and J dropped 7 bases, with 20 bases sitting between them. CDR3 amino acids: CSARVAQARPGNSPLHF. In nucleotides, the CDR3 is TGCAGTGCTAGAGTCGCCCAGGCACGACCGGGGAATTCACCCCTCCACTTT.

This clonotype came up once. The chain has TRBV7-2 and TRBJ2-5, with 7 nucleotides matching TRBD1. This CDR3 is 14 amino acids long. J was trimmed by 2 bases and V by 5 bases; bases with no gene match: 5. Germline V gene sequence: CDR1 SGHTA, CDR2 FQGNSA. As DNA, the CDR3 is TGTGCCAGCAGCATGGGACAGCCGCAAGAGACCCAGTACTTC. Encoded protein: CASSMGQPQETQYF.

The chain couples TRBV7-9 to TRBJ2-5; TRBD2 matches 7 bases. CDR3 length: 16 residues. CDR1 is SEHNR and CDR2 is FQNEAQ in the germline V gene (reference sequence). J gave up 2 bases and V 1 base, and 7 bases lay outside the gene matches. In DNA, the CDR3 is TGTGCCAGCAGCTTAGTAACCAGCGGGGCACAAGAGACCCAGTACTTC. Protein: CASSLVTSGAQETQYF.

This clonotype has more than one count but fewer than ten. The rearrangement joins TRBV29-1 to TRBJ1-2, with TRBD1 matching over 7 bases. J lost 7 bases, V lost 5 bases, and 10 bases had no gene match. The CDR3 loop spans 13 amino acids. Germline assignment: CDR1 SQVTM and CDR2 ANQGSEA. The chain's CDR3 is CSVPGTVYGGYTF. The CDR3 nucleotides are TGCAGCGTTCCCGGGACAGTCTATGGTGGCTACACCTTC.

Worth noting for this clonotype: An end of the junction differs from the germline gene, which may be a read error. The V call is TRBV6-6, the J call TRBJ2-5, with a possible D match to TRBD2 (6 bases). Germline CDR1 MNHNY, CDR2 SVGAGI (reference sequence). The CDR3 length is 13 residues. The CDR3 nucleotides are TGTGCCAGCATTTACGGGGGTGGAGAGACCCAGTACTTC. It specifies CASIYGGGETQYF.

V and J are TRBV19 and TRBJ2-5, with D possibly called TRBD1 or TRBD2 (6 bases each). CDR1 and CDR2 from the germline V gene are LNHDA and SQIVND (reference sequence). This CDR3 has 15 amino acids. Trimming stripped 4 bases from V and 7 bases from J, with 19 bases between. CDR3 sequence reads: CASSKTTGYGGTQYF. In nucleotides, the CDR3 is TGTGCCAGTAGTAAAACGACAGGTTACGGGGGGACCCAGTACTTC.

There are a few counts of this clonotype. The CDR3 is CASSWTSGVGEQYF. The CDR3 nucleotides read TGTGCCAGCAGTTGGACTAGCGGGGTAGGCGAGCAGTACTTC. The chain links TRBV2 to TRBJ2-7; 12 bases are a match to TRBD2. This CDR3 has 14 residues. V lost 5 bases and J lost 6; bases outside the gene matches: 5. CDR1 SNHLY and CDR2 FYNNEI come from the germline V gene.

The chain links TRBV29-1 to TRBJ1-2, with 10 bases fitting TRBD1. Losses at the gene ends were 4 bases for V and 3 bases for J; bases not matched to a gene: 5. The CDR3 is 14 residues long. Germline CDR1 and CDR2: SQVTM and ANQGSEA. The chain's CDR3 is CSVVVGTGDYGYTF. DNA for the CDR3: TGCAGCGTTGTGGTAGGGACAGGGGACTATGGCTACACCTTC.

The rearrangement joins TRBV7-9 to TRBJ2-5; 13 positions agree with TRBD2. V lost 4 bases, J lost 2 bases, and 4 bases stayed unmatched. Germline V gene data show CDR1 as SEHNR and CDR2 as FQNEAQ (reference sequence). This CDR3 is built from 16 residues. DNA for the CDR3: TGTGCCAGCAGCTACGGGACTAGCGGGACTCAAGAGACCCAGTACTTC. It specifies CASSYGTSGTQETQYF.

V gene TRBV10-3 combines with J gene TRBJ2-1; possible D gene TRBD2, 5 bases. There are 14 residues in the CDR3. Germline CDR1 and CDR2: ENHRY and SYGVKD. Trimming cost V 7 bases and J 0 bases, with 10 bases left between them. CDR3 in DNA: TGTGCCATCACGGCGGGTAACTCCTACAATGAGCAGTTCTTC. It translates to CAITAGNSYNEQFF.

A few counts support this clonotype. J is TRBJ2-5 and V is TRBV6-2 or TRBV6-3, with D perhaps being TRBD1 or TRBD2 (5 bases each). The ends were cut back, 10 bases at V and 5 bases at J, with 23 bases in the middle. Germline CDR1 is MNHEY and CDR2 is SVGEGT. The CDR3 totals 15 residues. CDR3 region: CATTSPGTTSETQYF. CDR3 nucleotides: TGTGCCACCACTTCTCCGGGGACGACCTCCGAGACCCAGTACTTC.

This clonotype was seen only a few times. The J gene is TRBJ2-7, the V gene TRBV5-1; 9 nucleotides match TRBD1. Trimming removed 4 bases from V and 4 bases from J; junction bases left unmatched: 9. The germline CDR1 and CDR2 sequences are SGHRS and YFSETQ. The CDR3 has 15 residues. The CDR3 spells CASSVVPGQGYEQYF. Written as DNA, the CDR3 is TGCGCCAGCAGCGTAGTCCCGGGACAGGGTTACGAGCAGTACTTC.

This clonotype was seen a few times. The chain is built from TRBV28 and TRBJ2-7; 11 nucleotides match TRBD2. From germline, CDR1 is MDHEN and CDR2 SYDVKM. The trim removed 3 bases at V and 2 bases at J, leaving 6 bases unmatched. The CDR3 runs to 16 residues. The CDR3 sequence is CASSFFRLAGTYEQYF. The CDR3 DNA is TGTGCCAGCAGTTTTTTTCGACTAGCGGGAACCTACGAGCAGTACTTC.

The V and J genes are TRBV7-6 and TRBJ2-7, with a possible D match to TRBD1 (6 bases). V lost 1 base and J 3 bases, leaving 10 bases between the germline ends. CDR1 is SGHVS and CDR2 is FNYEAQ in the germline V gene. The CDR3 extends over 14 amino acids. CDR3 DNA: TGTGCCAGCAGCTTAGACGGACAGATCTACGAGCAGTACTTC. Protein sequence: CASSLDGQIYEQYF.

The CDR3 region has the DNA TGTGCCAGTGCGCTTGGGGCCAAAAACATTCAGTACTTC. This translates into CASALGAKNIQYF. The chain links TRBV6-5 to TRBJ2-4; D remains unclear. Germline assignment: CDR1 MNHEY and CDR2 SVGAGI. CDR3 length: 13 amino acids. The ends were cut back, 9 bases at V and 1 base at J, with 10 bases in the middle.

This clonotype was seen a few times. The chain recombines TRBV29-1 with TRBJ1-5; weak D call: TRBD1 (5 bases). There are 14 residues in the CDR3. CDR1 is SQVTM and CDR2 is ANQGSEA in the germline V gene. The ends were cut back, 5 bases at V and 4 bases at J, with 15 bases in the middle. CDR3 nucleotides: TGCAGCGTTACGAAACGCGGGGGAAATCAGCCCCAGCATTTT. Its protein product is CSVTKRGGNQPQHF.

V and J are TRBV6-1 and TRBJ1-6; D call uncertain. The CDR3 is 17 amino acids. V lost 5 bases, J lost 0 bases, and 14 bases lay in between. The V gene's germline CDR1 is MNHNS and CDR2 SASEGT. CDR3 coding DNA: TGTGCCAGCAGTCCGTGGGAATCCAGCTCCTATAATTCACCCCTCCACTTT. Its protein product is CASSPWESSSYNSPLHF.

V usage is TRBV7-8 and J usage is TRBJ2-3, with TRBD1 matching 9 bases. V lost 1 base, J lost 4 bases, and 12 bases stayed unmatched. This CDR3 spans 18 amino acids. Germline CDR1 SGHVS, CDR2 FQNEAQ. DNA for the CDR3: TGTGCCAGCAGCTTAGACATGGACAGGGGCACCTACCCAGATACGCAGTATTTT. It encodes CASSLDMDRGTYPDTQYF.